The next 5 T cell receptor beta chains were all read from a single sample in a study of blood T cell repertoires in COVID-19. Here immunoSEQ multiplex PCR was the method, and the copy in TCRdb shows in-frame clones only, minus some. The sample shows roughly 70,000 clones, 70% to 90% of them seen only once. Sequencing was done on a sample of peripheral blood. The source of these receptors is a man between 65 and 85 years old with acute or convalescent COVID-19.

This chain uses TRBV6-5 with TRBJ2-1, with D possibly being TRBD2 (6 bases). Germline values: CDR1 MNHEY, CDR2 SVGAGI. The CDR3 is 15 residues long. V was clipped by 6 bases and J by 6 bases, with 18 bases between them. The CDR3 loop is CASRERRGGRNEQFF. CDR3 DNA: TGTGCCAGCAGGGAGCGGCGGGGCGGGCGCAATGAGCAGTTCTTC.

This clone has just a few counts. V usage is TRBV10-3 and J usage is TRBJ2-1; 11 bases map to TRBD2. Trimming removed 0 bases from V and 4 bases from J; junction bases left unmatched: 11. The CDR3 spans 19 residues. Germline V gives CDR1 ENHRY, CDR2 SYGVKD. The CDR3 loop reads CAISESLAGGLSPYNEQFF. The DNA of the CDR3 is TGTGCCATCAGTGAGTCCCTAGCGGGGGGTCTCTCACCGTACAATGAGCAGTTCTTC.

The chain recombines TRBV5-1 with TRBJ2-2, with 10 positions matching TRBD1. Germline V gene lookup returns CDR1 SGHRS and CDR2 YFSETQ. CDR3 size: 16 residues. Trimming at V came to 0 bases and at J to 5 bases, leaving 4 bases not matched to a gene. For the CDR3, the DNA is TGCGCCAGCAGCTTGGGGACAGGGGGGAAGACCGGGGAGCTGTTTTTT. It translates to CASSLGTGGKTGELFF. The full variable domain, rest sourced from reference TRBV5-1 and TRBJ2-2, is KAGVTQTPRYLIKTRGQQVTLSCSPISGHRSVSWYQQTPGQGLQFLFEYFSETQRNKGNFPGRFSGRQFSNSRSEMNVSTLELGDSALYLCASSLGTGGKTGELFFGEGSRLTVL.

CDR3 sequence reads: CASRVRDIAYEQYF. CDR3 DNA sequence: TGTGCCAGCAGAGTACGGGACATCGCCTACGAGCAGTACTTC. The genes are TRBV2 and TRBJ2-7; D might be TRBD1 (6 bases). Germline lookup yields CDR1 SNHLY and CDR2 FYNNEI. V lost 6 bases to trimming and J lost 2 bases, with 14 bases between them. CDR3 size: 14 residues.

The chain is built from TRBV9 and TRBJ1-6, with 7 bases lining up with TRBD1. This CDR3 contains 15 residues. The V gene's germline CDR1 is SGDLS and CDR2 YYNGEE. The ends lost 0 bases at V and 8 bases at J; junction bases unmatched: 5. The CDR3 coding sequence is TGTGCCAGCAGCGTAGTCGGGGACAGCCATTCACCCCTCCACTTT. This encodes CASSVVGDSHSPLHF.